This TCR beta chain was recorded in a study of T-cell memory formation after mild COVID-19. This clonotype turned up a few times. V lost 1 base and J lost 4; bases outside the gene matches: 2. Per germline, CDR1 KGHDR and CDR2 SFDVKD. The length of the CDR3 is 15 residues. In TCRdb, the 5' RACE reads were re-called with MiXCR into one record per CDR3 protein. The sample gives fewer than 90,000 distinct CDR3 sequences, approximately 14% of which show up once; 30% to 35% is in the top ten. The V gene is TRBV24-1, the J gene TRBJ2-3, with TRBD1 identical over 9 bases. The sequence was obtained from an adult woman who had mild COVID-19 (a few samples of this study predate the infection). Cell type and time point are not known. Sequenced: PBMCs or a T cell subset sorted from them (not recorded which). CDR3 sequence (DNA): TGTGCCACCAGTGATTTCCGGACAGGGGCAGATACGCAGTATTTT. Amino acids: CATSDFRTGADTQYF.